A selection of T cell receptor beta chains follows, all from one sample in a study of T cells after yellow fever vaccination. Each CDR3 protein gets one entry after TCRdb re-called the 5' RACE reads with MiXCR. This table has hundreds of thousands of distinct CDR3 sequences, approximately 13% appearing once. This sample comprised PBMCs, obtained on the day of the yellow fever booster vaccination. Receptor source: a man aged 25 to 45 who received the YFV17D yellow fever vaccine. Both conserved end residues are part of each CDR3. Fields, in order: D gene, clone size, J gene, V gene, CDR3 protein, CDR3 DNA. A D gene is named only where the DNA matches it firmly. Not every row has a clone size; where given, it reads once, few, many or a size class.

-	-	TRBJ2-3	TRBV2	CASSLWQGRADTQYF	TGTGCCAGCAGTCTATGGCAGGGCCGGGCAGATACGCAGTATTTT
TRBD2	-	TRBJ2-3	TRBV3-1	CASSQLAGEDITDTQYF	TGTGCCAGCAGCCAATTGGCGGGAGAGGACATCACAGATACGCAGTATTTT
-	-	TRBJ2-1	TRBV10-1	CASSGRERSEQFF	TGCGCCAGCAGTGGACGGGAGCGGAGTGAGCAGTTCTTC
-	few	TRBJ2-1	TRBV7-6	CASSLSTLRSNEQFF	TGTGCCAGCAGCTTATCTACCCTTCGTTCCAATGAGCAGTTCTTC
TRBD2	-	TRBJ2-1	TRBV6-2/TRBV6-3	CASLLGLAGAEQFF	TGTGCCAGCCTTCTAGGCCTAGCGGGAGCTGAGCAGTTCTTC
-	many	TRBJ1-1	TRBV6-5	CASSRRVHNTEAFF	TGTGCCAGCAGCCGCAGGGTCCACAACACTGAAGCTTTCTTT
TRBD2	many	TRBJ2-1	TRBV5-1	CASSWDLAAYNEQFF	TGCGCCAGCAGCTGGGACCTAGCGGCCTACAATGAGCAGTTCTTC
TRBD2	-	TRBJ2-7	TRBV27	CASSEGLAGVYEQYF	TGTGCCAGCAGTGAAGGACTAGCGGGAGTCTACGAGCAGTACTTC
-	-	TRBJ2-1	TRBV28	CASVGTYNEQFF	TGTGCCAGCGTCGGGACCTACAATGAGCAGTTCTTC
TRBD2	few	TRBJ2-2	TRBV12-3/TRBV12-4	CASSFRLAGGTGELFF	TGTGCCAGCAGTTTTCGGCTAGCGGGAGGCACCGGGGAGCTGTTTTTT
-	-	TRBJ1-2	TRBV3-1	CASSQDPGAGYGYTF	TGTGCCAGCAGCCAAGATCCCGGGGCCGGTTATGGCTACACCTTC
TRBD2	-	TRBJ2-3	TRBV23-1	CAALNSGSRADTQYF	TGCGCCGCGTTAAATAGCGGGAGTCGTGCAGATACGCAGTATTTT
-	few	TRBJ2-5	TRBV2	CASSAERETQYF	TGTGCCAGCAGTGCCGAGCGAGAGACCCAGTACTTC
-	few	TRBJ2-1	TRBV6-1	CASSLPGPSTNEQFF	TGTGCCAGCAGTCTGCCGGGACCAAGCACGAATGAGCAGTTCTTC
-	few	TRBJ2-3	TRBV7-6	CASSFGAGMITDTQYF	TGTGCCAGCAGCTTCGGTGCCGGAATGATCACAGATACGCAGTATTTT
TRBD2	-	TRBJ2-3	TRBV20-1	CSARRLATDTQYF	TGCAGTGCTCGCAGACTAGCTACAGATACGCAGTATTTT
-	many	TRBJ2-1	TRBV5-1	CASSSPPDNEQFF	TGCGCCAGCAGCTCCCCCCCAGACAATGAGCAGTTCTTC
-	-	TRBJ2-1	TRBV7-8	CASSRFSSGRNNEQFF	TGTGCCAGCAGCCGGTTCTCCAGCGGACGAAACAATGAGCAGTTCTTC
-	few	TRBJ2-7	TRBV5-1	CASSGVNRKGSYEQYF	TGCGCCAGCAGCGGGGTAAATCGAAAGGGCTCCTACGAGCAGTACTTC
-	many	TRBJ1-1	TRBV12-3/TRBV12-4	CASSLASMNTEAFF	TGTGCCAGCAGTTTAGCAAGTATGAACACTGAAGCTTTCTTT
-	-	TRBJ2-7	TRBV7-2	CASSLLGSVTYEQYF	TGTGCCAGCAGCTTACTGGGGTCAGTTACCTACGAGCAGTACTTC
-	few	TRBJ2-5	TRBV18	CASSPPLEGETQYF	TGTGCCAGCTCACCACCTCTCGAGGGCGAGACCCAGTACTTC
-	-	TRBJ2-3	TRBV29-1	CSVRAGYTDTQYF	TGCAGCGTCCGGGCCGGTTACACAGATACGCAGTATTTT
TRBD1	few	TRBJ2-5	TRBV12-3/TRBV12-4	CASTLFGRGIRTETQYF	TGTGCCAGCACCCTATTTGGCAGGGGGATTAGAACGGAGACCCAGTACTTC
-	many	TRBJ2-2	TRBV2	CASGTPPGELFF	TGTGCCAGCGGAACCCCACCCGGGGAGCTGTTTTTT
-	few	TRBJ2-1	TRBV24-1	CATSDLLDYQEQFF	TGTGCCACCAGTGATTTATTGGATTATCAGGAGCAGTTCTTC
-	many	TRBJ2-4	TRBV15	CATSRANIQYF	TGTGCCACCAGCAGGGCAAACATTCAGTACTTC
-	few	TRBJ1-1	TRBV7-9	CASSLRETTFF	TGTGCCAGCAGCTTAAGGGAGACAACTTTCTTT
TRBD1	-	TRBJ1-2	TRBV5-6	CASRRRDRGSYGYTF	TGTGCCAGCAGACGTCGGGACAGGGGATCCTATGGCTACACCTTC
-	few	TRBJ2-1	TRBV30	CAWSVLSYNEQFF	TGTGCCTGGAGTGTACTCTCCTACAATGAGCAGTTCTTC
TRBD2	few	TRBJ2-1	TRBV6-2/TRBV6-3	CASRSTPGLAGSYNEQFF	TGTGCCAGCAGAAGCACTCCGGGACTAGCGGGATCCTACAATGAGCAGTTCTTC
-	-	TRBJ2-5	TRBV5-1	CASSRIRAGETQYF	TGCGCCAGCAGTCGAATTAGGGCTGGAGAGACCCAGTACTTC
-	-	TRBJ1-5	TRBV6-2/TRBV6-3	CASRSASGPVNQPQHF	TGTGCCAGCAGATCAGCCTCCGGTCCAGTCAATCAGCCCCAGCATTTT
-	few	TRBJ2-1	TRBV6-2/TRBV6-3	CASSYSKYNEQFF	TGTGCCAGCAGTTACTCGAAGTACAATGAGCAGTTCTTC
TRBD2	few	TRBJ2-1	TRBV27	CASSRTSGSMGYNEQFF	TGTGCCAGCAGTCGTACTAGCGGGAGTATGGGGTACAATGAGCAGTTCTTC
TRBD1	-	TRBJ1-2	TRBV27	CASSSDRRFYGYTF	TGTGCCAGCAGTTCGGACAGGCGATTCTATGGCTACACCTTC
TRBD1	-	TRBJ2-7	TRBV24-1	CATSDRGQGSREQYF	TGTGCCACCAGTGATCGCGGACAGGGATCAAGGGAGCAGTACTTC
-	-	TRBJ2-5	TRBV20-1	CSARAFQSQETQYF	TGCAGTGCTAGAGCTTTCCAAAGCCAAGAGACCCAGTACTTC
-	few	TRBJ1-1	TRBV5-1	CASSLAGYTEAFF	TGCGCCAGCAGCTTGGCAGGGTACACTGAAGCTTTCTTT
-	-	TRBJ2-7	TRBV15	CATSRSRDSRYEQYF	TGTGCCACCAGCAGAAGCCGGGACTCTCGTTACGAGCAGTACTTC
TRBD2	few	TRBJ2-5	TRBV6-2/TRBV6-3	CASSYPPPGLAGEETQYF	TGTGCCAGCAGTTATCCGCCCCCGGGACTAGCGGGAGAAGAGACCCAGTACTTC
TRBD2	-	TRBJ2-7	TRBV11-2	CASSLDSGPAYEQYF	TGTGCCAGCAGCTTAGATAGCGGGCCGGCCTACGAGCAGTACTTC
-	few	TRBJ2-5	TRBV6-1	CASRWGVASETQYF	TGTGCCAGCAGGTGGGGAGTGGCTTCGGAGACCCAGTACTTC
-	-	TRBJ2-4	TRBV6-1	CASTPDVRKNIQYF	TGTGCCAGCACCCCCGATGTTCGCAAAAACATTCAGTACTTC
TRBD2	-	TRBJ2-1	TRBV25-1	CASSEYGTSGSYSIEQFF	TGTGCCAGCAGTGAGTATGGGACTAGCGGGAGTTATAGTATTGAGCAGTTCTTC
TRBD1	few	TRBJ2-7	TRBV27	CASSFRDRGLEQYF	TGTGCCAGCAGCTTCCGGGACAGGGGGCTAGAGCAGTACTTC
TRBD1	-	TRBJ1-1	TRBV28	CASSRLTGLEAFF	TGTGCCAGCAGCCGCTTGACAGGGCTAGAAGCTTTCTTT
-	-	TRBJ2-7	TRBV28	CASRYRQGYEQYF	TGTGCCAGCAGGTACCGTCAAGGATACGAGCAGTACTTC
TRBD1	-	TRBJ2-3	TRBV12-3/TRBV12-4	CASSFWGQGEITDTQYF	TGTGCCAGCAGTTTCTGGGGACAGGGCGAGATCACAGATACGCAGTATTTT
-	-	TRBJ1-5	TRBV7-9	CASSLKGVNQPQHF	TGTGCCAGCAGCTTAAAAGGGGTAAATCAGCCCCAGCATTTT
-	-	TRBJ1-6	TRBV10-3	CAISEGGGSSLHF	TGTGCCATCAGTGAAGGAGGGGGTTCATCCCTCCACTTT
-	few	TRBJ2-3	TRBV11-2	CASSSPFTGPLGTDTQYF	TGTGCCAGCAGCTCACCCTTTACGGGACCACTAGGCACAGATACGCAGTATTTT
-	few	TRBJ1-4	TRBV14	CASSQDGGVKAYEKLFF	TGTGCCAGCAGCCAAGACGGAGGGGTTAAGGCCTATGAAAAACTGTTTTTT
TRBD1	-	TRBJ1-2	TRBV12-3/TRBV12-4	CASSPRRQGRGYTF	TGTGCCAGCAGTCCGCGACGACAGGGACGGGGCTACACCTTC
-	-	TRBJ1-6	TRBV6-5	CASSYSGRFSPLHF	TGTGCCAGCAGTTACTCGGGACGGTTTTCACCCCTCCACTTT